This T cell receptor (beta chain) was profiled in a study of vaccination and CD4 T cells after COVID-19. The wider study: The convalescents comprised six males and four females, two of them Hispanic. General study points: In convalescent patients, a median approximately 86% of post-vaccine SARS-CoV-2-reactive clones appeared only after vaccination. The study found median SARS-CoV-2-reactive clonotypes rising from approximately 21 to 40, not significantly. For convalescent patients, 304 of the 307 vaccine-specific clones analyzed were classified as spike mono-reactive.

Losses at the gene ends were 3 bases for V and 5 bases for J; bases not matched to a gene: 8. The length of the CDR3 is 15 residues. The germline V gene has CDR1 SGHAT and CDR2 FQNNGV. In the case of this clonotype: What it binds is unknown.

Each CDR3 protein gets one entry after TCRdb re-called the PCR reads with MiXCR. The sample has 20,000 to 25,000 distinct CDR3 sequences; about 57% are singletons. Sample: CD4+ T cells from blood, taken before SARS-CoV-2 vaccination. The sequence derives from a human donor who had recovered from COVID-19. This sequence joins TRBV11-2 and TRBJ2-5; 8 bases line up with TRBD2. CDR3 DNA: TGTGCCAGCAGCTTCAAGCGGGAGTCGACGGAGACCCAGTACTTC. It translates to CASSFKRESTETQYF.